The T cell receptor (beta chain) described here comes from a study of blood T cell repertoires in COVID-19. The overall study: Samples of COVID-19 (acute and convalescent) were obtained from the United States, Italy and Spain. PBMCs, B-cell-depleted T cells, or T cells were the source of the cDNA or gDNA that made up the material.

Original processing methods: Estimation of nucleated cell counts was performed using reference gene primer amplification. Repertoires were generated with immunoSEQ multiplex PCR, while TCRdb's copy carries only in-frame clones and drops some. The D gene and trimming were derived from the DNA, and the V and J assignments and clone size from that table. The repertoire holds tens of thousands of clones, about 85% seen once, with about 9% in the top ten. Germline CDR1 and CDR2: SGHTA and FQGTGA. The V end was cut by 3 bases, the J end by 4 bases, with 16 bases between. The CDR3 totals 15 residues. The sequenced sample consisted of peripheral blood. This clonotype originated in a human donor in a cohort sampled during active COVID-19. The chain couples TRBV7-3 to TRBJ2-7; tentatively, D is TRBD2 (6 bases). In DNA form, the CDR3 reads TGTGCCAGCAGCTTCGTAGGCGGGACTGAATACGAGCAGTACTTC. Encoded protein: CASSFVGGTEYEQYF.